This T cell receptor beta chain was recorded in a study of beta chain features in type 1 diabetes. Broader study findings: Possible PCR preference for shorter templates applied equally to patients and controls.

Isolated RNA was reverse transcribed in full, so expressed TCRB transcripts were sequenced. Measured with immunoSEQ multiplex PCR; TCRdb has only the in-frame clones, and not every one. The sample includes around 450,000 clones, 11% of them seen just once. The germline V and J ends were trimmed by 5 bases and 0 bases, with 11 bases remaining between them. This CDR3 comprises 15 residues. From germline, CDR1 is LNHDA and CDR2 SQIVND (reference sequence). A remark on this clone: Its matching antigen is unknown.

Sorted CD4+ subsets: naive, central memory, regulatory, stem cell-like memory (CD45RO/CCR7/CD25/CD127/CD95/CD27 panel). This clonotype was sampled from a woman aged 18-29 years in good health. This chain joins TRBV19 and TRBJ2-1; the D gene is possibly TRBD1 (6 bases). The sample consisted of naive CD4+ T cells from blood. CDR3 in DNA: TGTGCCAGTAGTCTAGGACAGCTCTCCTACAATGAGCAGTTCTTC. It translates to CASSLGQLSYNEQFF. Using reference TRBV19 and TRBJ2-1 for the parts outside the CDR3, the full variable domain is DGGITQSPKYLFRKEGQNVTLSCEQNLNHDAMYWYRQDPGQGLRLIYYSQIVNDFQKGDIAEGYSVSREKKESFPLTVTSAQKNPTAFYLCASSLGQLSYNEQFFGPGTRLTVL.